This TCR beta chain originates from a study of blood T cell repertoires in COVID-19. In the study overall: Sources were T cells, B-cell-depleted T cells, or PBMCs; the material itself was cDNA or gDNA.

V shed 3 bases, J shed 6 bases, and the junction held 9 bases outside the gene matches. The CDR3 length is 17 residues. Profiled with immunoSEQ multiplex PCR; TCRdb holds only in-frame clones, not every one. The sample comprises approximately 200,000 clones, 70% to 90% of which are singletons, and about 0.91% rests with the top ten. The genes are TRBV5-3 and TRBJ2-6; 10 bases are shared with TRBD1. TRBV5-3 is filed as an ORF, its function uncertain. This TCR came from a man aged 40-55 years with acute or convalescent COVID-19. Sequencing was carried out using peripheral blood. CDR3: CARSSDRGLSVANVLTF. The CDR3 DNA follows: TGTGCCAGAAGCTCCGACAGGGGGCTCTCGGTGGCCAACGTCCTGACTTTC.